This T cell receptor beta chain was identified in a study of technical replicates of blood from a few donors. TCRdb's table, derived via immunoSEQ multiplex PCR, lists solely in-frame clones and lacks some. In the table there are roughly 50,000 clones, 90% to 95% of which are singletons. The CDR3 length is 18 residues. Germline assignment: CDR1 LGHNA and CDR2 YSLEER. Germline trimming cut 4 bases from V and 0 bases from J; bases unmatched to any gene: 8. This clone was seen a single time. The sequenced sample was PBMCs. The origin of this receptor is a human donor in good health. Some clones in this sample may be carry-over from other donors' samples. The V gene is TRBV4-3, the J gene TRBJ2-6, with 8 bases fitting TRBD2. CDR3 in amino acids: CASSPIGGDPSGANVLTF. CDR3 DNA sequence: TGCGCCAGCAGCCCCATCGGGGGGGACCCCTCTGGGGCCAACGTCCTGACTTTC.